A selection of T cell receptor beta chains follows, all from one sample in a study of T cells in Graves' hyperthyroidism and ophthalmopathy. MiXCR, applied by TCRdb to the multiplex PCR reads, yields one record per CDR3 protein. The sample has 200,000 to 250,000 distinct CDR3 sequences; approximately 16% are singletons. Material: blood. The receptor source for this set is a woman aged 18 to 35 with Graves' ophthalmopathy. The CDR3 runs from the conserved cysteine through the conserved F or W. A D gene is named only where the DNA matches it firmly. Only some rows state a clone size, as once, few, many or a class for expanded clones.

cdr3_aa: CSASSLLGTEAFF; cdr3_nt: TGCAGTGCTAGCTCTCTCCTAGGCACTGAAGCTTTCTTT; j_call: TRBJ1-1; d_call: NA; clone_size: many; v_call: TRBV20-1
cdr3_aa: CASSVGQGDEQFF; cdr3_nt: TGTGCCAGTAGTGTAGGACAGGGCGATGAGCAGTTCTTC; j_call: TRBJ2-1; d_call: TRBD1; clone_size: NA; v_call: TRBV19
cdr3_aa: CASKRELGTDTQYF; cdr3_nt: TGTGCCAGCAAGAGGGAATTAGGCACAGATACGCAGTATTTT; j_call: TRBJ2-3; d_call: NA; clone_size: many; v_call: TRBV6-1
cdr3_aa: CSANRISNQPQHF; cdr3_nt: TGCAGTGCTAACAGGATTAGCAATCAGCCCCAGCATTTT; j_call: TRBJ1-5; d_call: NA; clone_size: NA; v_call: TRBV20-1
cdr3_aa: CASSYSKWNTEAFF; cdr3_nt: TGTGCCAGCAGTTACTCGAAGTGGAACACTGAAGCTTTCTTT; j_call: TRBJ1-1; d_call: NA; clone_size: many; v_call: TRBV6-5
cdr3_aa: CASSWDPMDKQYF; cdr3_nt: TGTGCCAGCAGTTGGGACCCCATGGACAAGCAGTACTTC; j_call: TRBJ2-7; d_call: NA; clone_size: many; v_call: TRBV6-1
cdr3_aa: CASSWRQGVAEAFF; cdr3_nt: TGTGCCAGCAGTTGGAGGCAGGGCGTCGCTGAAGCTTTCTTT; j_call: TRBJ1-1; d_call: NA; clone_size: many; v_call: TRBV12-3/TRBV12-4
cdr3_aa: CASSLVQGGNTIYF; cdr3_nt: TGTGCCAGCAGCTTAGTACAGGGTGGAAACACCATATATTTT; j_call: TRBJ1-3; d_call: NA; clone_size: few; v_call: TRBV7-8
cdr3_aa: CSARAASGTYEQYF; cdr3_nt: TGCAGTGCTAGAGCGGCTAGCGGAACCTACGAGCAGTACTTC; j_call: TRBJ2-7; d_call: TRBD2; clone_size: many; v_call: TRBV20-1
cdr3_aa: CATSRGVDQPQHF; cdr3_nt: TGTGCCACCAGTAGGGGGGTTGATCAGCCCCAGCATTTT; j_call: TRBJ1-5; d_call: NA; clone_size: many; v_call: TRBV24-1
cdr3_aa: CASSIGGGVNEQFF; cdr3_nt: TGTGCCAGCAGCATCGGGGGAGGGGTCAATGAGCAGTTCTTC; j_call: TRBJ2-1; d_call: TRBD2; clone_size: many; v_call: TRBV14
cdr3_aa: CASTDRGPYEQYF; cdr3_nt: TGTGCCAGTACCGACAGGGGCCCCTACGAGCAGTACTTC; j_call: TRBJ2-7; d_call: TRBD1; clone_size: many; v_call: TRBV28
cdr3_aa: CASSLRSGPYNEQFF; cdr3_nt: TGTGCCAGCAGTTTAAGGAGCGGCCCCTACAATGAGCAGTTCTTC; j_call: TRBJ2-1; d_call: NA; clone_size: many; v_call: TRBV28
cdr3_aa: CASSYSRSSYEQYF; cdr3_nt: TGTGCCAGCAGTTACTCGAGAAGCTCCTACGAGCAGTACTTC; j_call: TRBJ2-7; d_call: NA; clone_size: many; v_call: TRBV6-5
cdr3_aa: CSASPSGGSSSGANVLTF; cdr3_nt: TGCAGTGCTAGCCCTAGCGGGGGTTCCAGCTCTGGGGCCAACGTCCTGACTTTC; j_call: TRBJ2-6; d_call: TRBD2; clone_size: many; v_call: TRBV20-1
cdr3_aa: CASRPGQGYSPLHF; cdr3_nt: TGTGCCAGCAGACCCGGACAGGGGTATTCACCCCTCCACTTT; j_call: TRBJ1-6; d_call: TRBD1; clone_size: NA; v_call: TRBV7-3
cdr3_aa: CSVKKTGQVYNEQFF; cdr3_nt: TGCAGCGTTAAGAAGACGGGACAGGTTTACAATGAGCAGTTCTTC; j_call: TRBJ2-1; d_call: TRBD1; clone_size: many; v_call: TRBV29-1
cdr3_aa: CASSDGRTGVHEQYF; cdr3_nt: TGTGCCAGCAGCGATGGTCGGACAGGGGTCCACGAGCAGTACTTC; j_call: TRBJ2-7; d_call: TRBD1; clone_size: many; v_call: TRBV5-5
cdr3_aa: CAWSAEGGQPQHF; cdr3_nt: TGTGCCTGGAGTGCGGAGGGGGGTCAGCCCCAGCATTTT; j_call: TRBJ1-5; d_call: NA; clone_size: many; v_call: TRBV30
cdr3_aa: CASSPSGTHNEQFF; cdr3_nt: TGTGCCAGTAGTCCATCCGGGACCCACAATGAGCAGTTCTTC; j_call: TRBJ2-1; d_call: NA; clone_size: many; v_call: TRBV19
cdr3_aa: CASSPPGQAGNNEQFF; cdr3_nt: TGTGCCAGCTCACCACCGGGACAGGCTGGCAACAATGAGCAGTTCTTC; j_call: TRBJ2-1; d_call: TRBD1; clone_size: many; v_call: TRBV18
cdr3_aa: CASIFTPDRANRNTIYF; cdr3_nt: TGTGCCAGCATTTTCACACCGGACAGGGCAAACCGAAACACCATATATTTT; j_call: TRBJ1-3; d_call: TRBD1; clone_size: many; v_call: TRBV28
cdr3_aa: CASRSLQGPNQPQHF; cdr3_nt: TGTGCCAGCAGGAGCTTACAGGGACCCAATCAGCCCCAGCATTTT; j_call: TRBJ1-5; d_call: NA; clone_size: NA; v_call: TRBV6-4
cdr3_aa: CSARAGYTEAFF; cdr3_nt: TGCAGTGCTAGAGCAGGGTACACTGAAGCTTTCTTT; j_call: TRBJ1-1; d_call: NA; clone_size: many; v_call: TRBV20-1
cdr3_aa: CASSNGQGANEQYF; cdr3_nt: TGTGCCAGCAGCAATGGACAGGGGGCCAACGAGCAGTACTTC; j_call: TRBJ2-7; d_call: TRBD1; clone_size: NA; v_call: TRBV7-2
cdr3_aa: CASSSDYEQYF; cdr3_nt: TGTGCCAGCAGCTCCGACTACGAGCAGTACTTC; j_call: TRBJ2-7; d_call: NA; clone_size: many; v_call: TRBV7-6
cdr3_aa: CSVCLIGTSGRLDTQYF; cdr3_nt: TGCAGCGTCTGTTTGATCGGGACTAGCGGGAGACTAGATACGCAGTATTTT; j_call: TRBJ2-3; d_call: TRBD2; clone_size: NA; v_call: TRBV29-1
cdr3_aa: CASSPATVNTEAFF; cdr3_nt: TGCGCCAGCAGCCCGGCCACCGTCAACACTGAAGCTTTCTTT; j_call: TRBJ1-1; d_call: NA; clone_size: many; v_call: TRBV5-1
cdr3_aa: CASSLATYRGPRLVYEQYF; cdr3_nt: TGCGCCAGCAGCTTGGCGACTTACCGGGGACCCAGGCTGGTTTACGAGCAGTACTTC; j_call: TRBJ2-7; d_call: NA; clone_size: many; v_call: TRBV5-1
cdr3_aa: CASSPEANYGYTF; cdr3_nt: TGTGCCAGCTCACCAGAGGCTAACTATGGCTACACCTTC; j_call: TRBJ1-2; d_call: NA; clone_size: many; v_call: TRBV18
cdr3_aa: CASSYGTWNYGYTF; cdr3_nt: TGTGCCAGCAGTTACGGGACATGGAACTATGGCTACACCTTC; j_call: TRBJ1-2; d_call: NA; clone_size: many; v_call: TRBV6-2/TRBV6-3
cdr3_aa: CASSLEGLAGIAGELFF; cdr3_nt: TGTGCCAGCAGCTTGGAAGGACTAGCGGGAATCGCCGGGGAGCTGTTTTTT; j_call: TRBJ2-2; d_call: TRBD2; clone_size: few; v_call: TRBV5-8
cdr3_aa: CAWGGGINEQFF; cdr3_nt: TGTGCCTGGGGGGGGGGAATCAATGAGCAGTTCTTC; j_call: TRBJ2-1; d_call: TRBD2; clone_size: many; v_call: TRBV30
cdr3_aa: CASRNDRGMKNEQFF; cdr3_nt: TGTGCCAGCAGAAACGACAGGGGGATGAAAAATGAGCAGTTCTTC; j_call: TRBJ2-1; d_call: TRBD1; clone_size: many; v_call: TRBV12-3/TRBV12-4
cdr3_aa: CASSLSTSGGNEQFF; cdr3_nt: TGTGCCAGCAGTTTATCGACTAGCGGGGGGAATGAGCAGTTCTTC; j_call: TRBJ2-1; d_call: TRBD2; clone_size: many; v_call: TRBV28
cdr3_aa: CASSINRGARGDTQYF; cdr3_nt: TGTGCCAGTAGTATAAACAGGGGCGCGAGGGGAGATACGCAGTATTTT; j_call: TRBJ2-3; d_call: TRBD1; clone_size: few; v_call: TRBV19
cdr3_aa: CASSWQDSEEQYF; cdr3_nt: TGTGCCAGCAGCTGGCAGGACAGTGAAGAGCAGTACTTC; j_call: TRBJ2-7; d_call: NA; clone_size: few; v_call: TRBV13
cdr3_aa: CASGLRLSSYNEQFF; cdr3_nt: TGTGCCAGCGGCTTACGGTTGAGCTCCTACAATGAGCAGTTCTTC; j_call: TRBJ2-1; d_call: NA; clone_size: few; v_call: TRBV6-1
cdr3_aa: CASSSGLAGVTSYNEQFF; cdr3_nt: TGTGCCAGCAGCTCCGGACTAGCGGGAGTTACGTCCTACAATGAGCAGTTCTTC; j_call: TRBJ2-1; d_call: TRBD2; clone_size: many; v_call: TRBV7-2
cdr3_aa: CASGLGRVKTF; cdr3_nt: TGTGCTAGTGGGCTGGGGAGGGTAAAGACCTTC; j_call: TRBJ1-2; d_call: NA; clone_size: many; v_call: TRBV12-5
cdr3_aa: CASSFQDRALTF; cdr3_nt: TGTGCCAGCAGTTTTCAGGACAGGGCCCTCACCTTC; j_call: TRBJ1-2; d_call: TRBD1; clone_size: many; v_call: TRBV2
cdr3_aa: CASSLGVATNEKLFF; cdr3_nt: TGTGCCAGCAGCTTAGGAGTTGCAACTAATGAAAAACTGTTTTTT; j_call: TRBJ1-4; d_call: NA; clone_size: NA; v_call: TRBV7-9
cdr3_aa: CASSLQAGGLEQYF; cdr3_nt: TGTGCCAGCAGCCTTCAAGCGGGGGGGTTAGAGCAGTACTTC; j_call: TRBJ2-7; d_call: TRBD2; clone_size: many; v_call: TRBV3-1
cdr3_aa: CAWGTSSNEQFF; cdr3_nt: TGTGCCTGGGGGACTAGCTCCAATGAGCAGTTCTTC; j_call: TRBJ2-1; d_call: TRBD2; clone_size: many; v_call: TRBV30
cdr3_aa: CASSQDVNEQFF; cdr3_nt: TGTGCCAGCAGCCAAGATGTCAATGAGCAGTTCTTC; j_call: TRBJ2-1; d_call: NA; clone_size: many; v_call: TRBV4-2
cdr3_aa: CAISESVGILGQFF; cdr3_nt: TGTGCCATCAGTGAGTCTGTGGGAATACTTGGGCAGTTCTTC; j_call: TRBJ2-1; d_call: NA; clone_size: many; v_call: TRBV10-3
cdr3_aa: CSARDRNRVQPKAEAFF; cdr3_nt: TGCAGTGCTAGAGATAGAAACAGGGTACAGCCGAAGGCTGAAGCTTTCTTT; j_call: TRBJ1-1; d_call: NA; clone_size: many; v_call: TRBV20-1
cdr3_aa: CASSFQGMGVQYF; cdr3_nt: TGTGCCAGCAGTTTCCAGGGAATGGGTGTGCAGTACTTC; j_call: TRBJ2-7; d_call: NA; clone_size: many; v_call: TRBV28
cdr3_aa: CASSQDWQGGSYEQYF; cdr3_nt: TGCGCCAGCAGCCAAGATTGGCAGGGGGGATCCTACGAGCAGTACTTC; j_call: TRBJ2-7; d_call: NA; clone_size: many; v_call: TRBV4-3
cdr3_aa: CASSEGGQTQYF; cdr3_nt: TGTGCCAGCAGTGAAGGGGGTCAGACCCAGTACTTC; j_call: TRBJ2-5; d_call: NA; clone_size: many; v_call: TRBV2
cdr3_aa: CAISTGANYGYTF; cdr3_nt: TGTGCCATATCGACAGGGGCAAACTATGGCTACACCTTC; j_call: TRBJ1-2; d_call: TRBD1; clone_size: many; v_call: TRBV12-3/TRBV12-4
cdr3_aa: CASSRGGNTQYF; cdr3_nt: TGTGCCAGCAGCCGGGGGGGAAATACGCAGTATTTT; j_call: TRBJ2-3; d_call: TRBD2; clone_size: many; v_call: TRBV11-3
cdr3_aa: CASSNYEGASGTQYF; cdr3_nt: TGTGCCAGCAGTAACTACGAGGGGGCAAGTGGGACCCAGTACTTC; j_call: TRBJ2-5; d_call: TRBD1; clone_size: many; v_call: TRBV6-1